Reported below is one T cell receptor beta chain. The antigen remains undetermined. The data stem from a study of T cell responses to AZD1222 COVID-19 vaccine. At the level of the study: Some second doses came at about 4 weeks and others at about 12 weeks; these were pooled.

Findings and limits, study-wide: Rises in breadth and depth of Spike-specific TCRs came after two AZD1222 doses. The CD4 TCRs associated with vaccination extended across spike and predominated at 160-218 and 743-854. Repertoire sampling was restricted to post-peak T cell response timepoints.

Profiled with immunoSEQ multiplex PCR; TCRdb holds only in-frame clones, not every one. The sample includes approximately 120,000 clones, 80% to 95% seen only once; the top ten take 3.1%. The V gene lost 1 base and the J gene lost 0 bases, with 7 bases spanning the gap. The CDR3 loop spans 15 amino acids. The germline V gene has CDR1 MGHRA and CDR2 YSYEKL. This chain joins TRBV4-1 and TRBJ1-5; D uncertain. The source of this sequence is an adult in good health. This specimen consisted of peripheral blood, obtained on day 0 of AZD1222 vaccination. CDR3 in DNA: TGCGCCAGCAGCCAAGGAGGATATAGCAATCAGCCCCAGCATTTT. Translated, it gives CASSQGGYSNQPQHF.